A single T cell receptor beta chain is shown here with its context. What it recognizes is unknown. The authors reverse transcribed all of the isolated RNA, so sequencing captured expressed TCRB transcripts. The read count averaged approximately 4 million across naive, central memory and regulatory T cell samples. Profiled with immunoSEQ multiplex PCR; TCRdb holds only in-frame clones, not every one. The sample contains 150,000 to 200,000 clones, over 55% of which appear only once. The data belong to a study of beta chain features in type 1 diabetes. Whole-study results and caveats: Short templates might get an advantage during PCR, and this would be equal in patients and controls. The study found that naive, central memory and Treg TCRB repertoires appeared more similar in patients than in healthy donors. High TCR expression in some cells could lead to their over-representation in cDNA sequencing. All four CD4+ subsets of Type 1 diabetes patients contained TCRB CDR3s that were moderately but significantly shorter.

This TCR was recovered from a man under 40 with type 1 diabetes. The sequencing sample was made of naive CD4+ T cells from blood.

CDR3 sequence: CASSLAGTGGADTQYF. The CDR3 region has the DNA TGTGCCAGCAGCTTAGCCGGGACAGGGGGCGCAGATACGCAGTATTTT. This sequence joins TRBV7-8 and TRBJ2-3; TRBD1 matches 12 bases. CDR1 is SGHVS and CDR2 is FQNEAQ in the germline V gene. The CDR3 contains 16 residues. The J segment lost 4 bases and the V segment lost 0 bases, leaving 2 bases of the junction unmatched.